Each of the 16 T cell receptor beta chains below was sequenced from the same sample in a study of vaccination effects on CD4 cells after COVID-19. These receptors' antigens are unknown. The repertoire was sequenced with immunoSEQ multiplex PCR; TCRdb's copy has only in-frame clones and lacks some. Of 66,000 or so clones listed, 70% to 80% were seen once; the top ten hold roughly 2.2%. It was after 10 days of culture that CD4+ T cells were isolated. As their vaccination, participants received two doses of either BNT162b2 or mRNA-1273. This specimen was CD4+ T cells from PBMCs cultured without peptide, taken after COVID-19 vaccination. These receptors all come from a human donor who received a COVID-19 vaccine.

The J gene is TRBJ2-5, the V gene TRBV6-2 or TRBV6-3, with D possibly TRBD1 on 6 matching bases. Deletions cut 3 bases from V and 0 bases from J, with 11 bases between. The CDR3 is 15 amino acids. Germline V gives CDR1 MNHEY, CDR2 SVGEGT. This chain's CDR3 is CASSYLGTNQETQYF. The CDR3 DNA sequence: TGTGCCAGCAGTTATCTCGGGACAAACCAAGAGACCCAGTACTTC.

The chain recombines TRBV7-8 with TRBJ1-2; 9 bases are shared with TRBD1. The germline V gene encodes CDR1 SGHVS and CDR2 FQNEAQ. The CDR3 runs to 14 residues. Unmatched junction bases numbered 9, after V lost 7 bases and J lost 6 bases. CDR3 protein: CASTKDRGRDGYTF. The CDR3 coding sequence is TGTGCCAGCACTAAAGACAGGGGGAGAGATGGCTACACCTTC. Together with reference TRBV7-8 and TRBJ1-2, the CDR3 gives the full variable domain: GAGVSQSPRYKVAKRGQDVALRCDPISGHVSLFWYQQALGQGPEFLTYFQNEAQLDKSGLPSDRFFAERPEGSVSTLKIQRTQQEDSAVYLCASTKDRGRDGYTFGSGTRLTVV.

The J gene is TRBJ2-2, the V gene TRBV9; D is unresolved. V lost 3 bases to trimming and J lost 1 base, with 7 bases between them. Germline lookup yields CDR1 SGDLS and CDR2 YYNGEE. This CDR3 has 14 amino acids. The CDR3 DNA is TGTGCCAGCAGCGAGTGGGGGAACACCGGGGAGCTGTTTTTT. Residues: CASSEWGNTGELFF.

V is TRBV25-1 and J is TRBJ1-2; the match to TRBD1 covers 9 bases. Germline V gene lookup returns CDR1 MGHDK and CDR2 SYGVNS. The CDR3 is 16 residues long. V shed 3 bases, J shed 6 bases, and the junction held 11 bases outside the gene matches. The CDR3 is CASSDSYRGRVHGYTF. The CDR3 DNA is TGTGCCAGCAGTGACTCTTACAGGGGGCGCGTCCATGGCTACACCTTC.

The gene calls are TRBV18 and TRBJ1-1; 7 positions match TRBD1. CDR3 size: 16 residues. The junction had 14 bases not matched to a gene; V was cut back by 1 base and J by 9 bases. Germline V gene sequence: CDR1 KGHSH, CDR2 LQKENI. In nucleotides, the CDR3 is TGTGCCAGCTCACCACTGGGTTCAGGGGGGCCTTCAAAAGCTTTCTTT. Protein product: CASSPLGSGGPSKAFF. The full variable domain, with the rest looked up from reference TRBV18 and TRBJ1-1, is NAGVMQNPRHLVRRRGQEARLRCSPMKGHSHVYWYRQLPEEGLKFMVYLQKENIIDESGMPKERFSAEFPKEGPSILRIQQVVRGDSAAYFCASSPLGSGGPSKAFFGQGTRLTVV.

This sequence joins TRBV19 and TRBJ1-4, with TRBD1 as a possible D gene (5 bases). The CDR3 totals 13 residues. The germline V gene encodes CDR1 LNHDA and CDR2 SQIVND (reference sequence). V was shortened by 5 bases and J by 8 bases, with 12 bases between the two germline ends. CDR3 nucleotides: TGTGCCAGTAGTTGGGACGGACAAGAAAAACTGTTTTTT. It encodes CASSWDGQEKLFF.

This clone was seen a few times. The rearrangement links TRBV6-5 to TRBJ2-1, with 9 bases identical to TRBD1. The V gene end was trimmed by 6 bases and the J gene end by 4 bases; junction bases not matched to a gene: 4. The CDR3 is 14 amino acids. Germline V gives CDR1 MNHEY, CDR2 SVGAGI. The CDR3 sequence is CASRWTGAYNEQFF. The CDR3 DNA is TGTGCCAGCAGATGGACAGGGGCATACAATGAGCAGTTCTTC.

Concerning this clone itself: The identical CDR3 is also encoded by other nucleotide sequences in the sample. This chain links TRBV18 with TRBJ1-1; D remains ambiguous. V was clipped by 3 bases and J by 1 base, with 6 bases between them. From germline, CDR1 is KGHSH and CDR2 LQKENI. This CDR3 is built from 13 residues. CDR3 nucleotide sequence: TGTGCCAGCTCACCGGCCGCGAACACTGAAGCTTTCTTT. It yields the protein CASSPAANTEAFF.

This clone was seen a few times. The rearrangement links TRBV10-1 to TRBJ1-6, with D maybe TRBD1 (5 bases). The V and J ends lost 3 bases and 8 bases respectively, with 11 bases between them. CDR1 and CDR2 (germline): WNHNN, SYGVQD (reference sequence). The CDR3 contains 14 residues. CDR3 loop: CASSESREYSPLHF. Written as DNA, the CDR3 is TGCGCCAGCAGTGAATCCAGGGAATATTCACCCCTCCACTTT.

The chain joins TRBV10-3 to TRBJ2-7, with 8 bases matching TRBD1. CDR3 length: 13 residues. Looked up from germline, CDR1 is ENHRY and CDR2 is SYGVKD. The V gene end was trimmed by 6 bases and the J gene end by 5 bases; junction bases not matched to a gene: 6. CDR3: CAISPDRGNEQYV. Here the CDR3 DNA reads TGTGCCATCAGCCCTGACAGGGGTAACGAGCAGTACGTC.

The chain has TRBV29-1 and TRBJ1-1; weak D call: TRBD1 (5 bases). The CDR3 extends over 14 amino acids. CDR1 and CDR2 (germline): SQVTM, ANQGSEA. V lost 6 bases and J 2 bases, leaving 16 bases between the germline ends. CDR3 residues: CSVHSAGTNTEAFF. DNA for the CDR3: TGCAGCGTCCACTCGGCAGGGACTAACACTGAAGCTTTCTTT.

In its sample, this clone was seen a few times. This sequence joins TRBV18 and TRBJ1-2; D is uncertain. The CDR3 totals 15 residues. Trimming left V 1 base short and J 7 bases short, with 16 bases between. Looked up from germline, CDR1 is KGHSH and CDR2 is LQKENI. The CDR3 protein is CASSPLDGGSGGYTF. In DNA form, the CDR3 reads TGTGCCAGCTCACCACTTGACGGCGGGTCTGGTGGCTACACCTTC. Supplemented by reference TRBV18 and TRBJ1-2, the full variable domain reads NAGVMQNPRHLVRRRGQEARLRCSPMKGHSHVYWYRQLPEEGLKFMVYLQKENIIDESGMPKERFSAEFPKEGPSILRIQQVVRGDSAAYFCASSPLDGGSGGYTFGSGTRLTVV.

The chain carries TRBV19 and TRBJ1-5; TRBD1 aligns across 12 bases. The length of the CDR3 is 16 residues. Germline V gives CDR1 LNHDA, CDR2 SQIVND (reference sequence). V lost 7 bases, J lost 5 bases, and 9 bases stayed unmatched. CDR3 sequence reads: CASTRGGTGGYQPQHF. The CDR3, as DNA: TGTGCCAGTACCAGGGGAGGGACAGGGGGCTATCAGCCCCAGCATTTT.

The chain couples TRBV5-1 to TRBJ2-3; 8 bases fit TRBD2. V gave up 0 bases and J gave up 1 base; unmatched junction bases: 4. The CDR3 loop spans 16 amino acids. Germline V lookup: CDR1 SGHRS, CDR2 YFSETQ. CDR3 loop: CASSLAGAGGTDTQYF. The CDR3, as DNA: TGCGCCAGCAGCTTGGCCGGAGCGGGGGGCACAGATACGCAGTATTTT.

The rearrangement links TRBV9 to TRBJ2-7, with D tentatively TRBD2 (5 bases). Germline V gene sequence: CDR1 SGDLS, CDR2 YYNGEE. V was cut by 0 bases and J by 2 bases, with 15 bases left in between. This CDR3 contains 16 residues. CDR3 nucleotides: TGTGCCAGCAGCGTAGTCCCGGGAAAAAAAGCCTACGAGCAGTACGTC. It encodes CASSVVPGKKAYEQYV.

The chain uses TRBV19 and TRBJ1-5; D may be TRBD1 (6 bases). The V end lost 6 bases, the J end lost 1 base, and 13 bases lay between the germline ends. The germline V gene has CDR1 LNHDA and CDR2 SQIVND (reference sequence). This CDR3 region has 15 residues. For the CDR3, the DNA is TGTGCCAGTAGACCTTGGACAGCGAGCAATCAGCCCCAGCATTTT. It yields the protein CASRPWTASNQPQHF.